This TCR beta chain was sequenced during a study of follicular helper T cells after annual influenza vaccination. The time point here: 2015-2016 season, pre-vaccination. Blood volume per time point ranged from about 35 to 100 mL. CDR1 and CDR2 (germline): MNHNY, SVGAGI (reference sequence). CDR3 size: 15 residues. Between the trimmed V and J ends, which lost 5 bases and 0 bases, there was a span of 13 bases. The protocol was immunoSEQ multiplex PCR, while the TCRdb copy is restricted to in-frame clones and leaves out a portion. The sample has roughly 2,000 clones, 70% to 90% seen once; the top ten hold over 2.5%.

The receptor comes from an adult who received the influenza vaccine. The chain has TRBV6-6 and TRBJ1-1; a weak D match, TRBD1 (5 bases). This specimen was CXCR5- memory CD4+ T cells sorted from blood, taken on the day of influenza vaccination. CDR3 coding DNA: TGTGCCAGCAGTAGATTACAGGTAATGAACACTGAAGCTTTCTTT. This sequence encodes CASSRLQVMNTEAFF.